The text below deals with one TCR beta chain. The antigen it binds to is not known. No qualities accompany the bases; no much larger clone lies one base away. The sample's time point label, decoded: about 28 days (+/-7) after the second vaccine dose. AZD1222 recipients whose second dose came at about 4 weeks and those whose second dose came at about 12 weeks were combined into one group, since spike-specific TCR depth and breadth did not differ between the two schedules. Vaccinee samples came from UK trials COV001 and COV002, including a single-blind randomized controlled phase 2/3 trial of AZD1222 (ChAdOx1 nCoV-19) in healthy adults. For TCRbeta chain sequencing, PBMC samples from trial participants were taken at day 0 and at day 28 after the second dose. This specimen belongs to a study of T cell responses to AZD1222 COVID-19 vaccine (dated by TCRdb to the early 2020s). At the level of the whole study: A total of just over 230 trial participants underwent TCR sequencing, of whom about 210 had received two doses of AZD1222 and about 25 had received two doses of the MenACWY control vaccine. Trial participants were enrolled by age into subgroups of 18-55, 56-69 and 70-plus years, and around 150, 28 and 57 TCR-sequenced participants, respectively, were included in these subgroups. What the work shows at the level of the full study, not this receptor alone: Epitopes outside the regions mutated in the B.1.351 and B.1.1.7 variants were reportedly recognized by nearly half of the unique spike-specific TCRs. Vaccine-associated CD4 TCRs spanned the whole spike protein, with dominant responses in regions 160-218 and 743-854. After two AZD1222 doses, both the breadth and the depth of spike-specific TCRs were significantly higher than at day 0 and than in MenACWY recipients. No day 14 peak-response samples were available, so repertoires were characterized only after the peak T cell response. Conclusions about previously exposed vaccinees were limited because only six or seven AZD1222 recipients were SARS-CoV-2 seropositive at baseline. Most participants were white British and females outnumbered males, and the authors suggested that clonal diversity may have been underestimated. The 56-69-year group was small, and its depth increase did not reach significance, likely because of low power.

The CDR3 regions of human TCRbeta chains were analyzed by immunosequencing. In the original analysis: Repertoire TCRs were checked for matches against a reference library of SARS-CoV-2-specific TCRs that had been generated using the MIRA antigen-specificity platform. Breadth was defined as the fraction of unique TCRs that were SARS-CoV-2-associated, and depth was defined as the fraction of total T cells that were SARS-CoV-2-associated. Each spike-specific TCR was assigned to its reactive spike region and to a CD4 or CD8 class using the MIRA data. Log10-transformed breadth and depth values were compared by one-way ANOVA with Sidak's multiple comparisons tests. TCRdb limited this immuneACCESS table to in-frame rearrangements with V and J called. A share of clones is missing; checked studies link under half to unresolved V genes, and the rest is unexplained. V and J calls and clone size are given by that table; D and trimming were obtained from the DNA. The sample data list tens of thousands of clones, and about 91% of these were observed just once. Approximately 8.6% of the sample is in the top ten clones.

For CDR1 and CDR2, the germline V gene (reference sequence) lists SGHKS and YYEKEE. The CDR3 sequence holds 15 residues, the cysteine and valine included. Kept here is only the CDR3 DNA, which spans 45 bases and is read in frame from base 1. The germline V end is reduced by 4 bases and the J end by 1 base; junction bases left unmatched: 7. The sequence came from an adult who received the AZD1222 COVID-19 vaccine. The material sequenced was peripheral blood, taken 28 days after the second AZD1222 dose. Recombination connected TRBV5-5 to TRBJ2-7; TRBD1 agrees with 8 junctional bases. The CDR3 region has the sequence CASSLGQGTSYEQYV. The DNA sequence is given as TGTGCCAGCAGCCTAGGACAGGGCACATCCTACGAGCAGTACGTC.